These 8 T cell receptor beta chains were sequenced from one sample in a study of T cell responses to AZD1222 COVID-19 vaccine. The table came from immunoSEQ multiplex PCR; TCRdb's copy has only in-frame clones and leaves some out. The repertoire holds about 140,000 clones, with more than 70% as singletons. The material was peripheral blood, obtained 28 days after the second AZD1222 dose. These receptors were taken from an adult who received the AZD1222 COVID-19 vaccine.

The chain recombines TRBV30 with TRBJ2-5; 10 nucleotides agree with TRBD1. CDR3 length: 14 residues. The V and J ends lost 5 bases and 5 bases, in that order; junction bases with no gene match: 8. In germline, CDR1 is GTSNPN, CDR2 SVGIG (reference sequence). CDR3 residues: CAWAPGQGMETQYF. DNA of the CDR3: TGTGCCTGGGCTCCGGGACAGGGGATGGAGACCCAGTACTTC.

The rearrangement uses TRBV4-3 and TRBJ1-1; 7 bases fit TRBD1. The length of the CDR3 is 16 residues. The junction had 8 bases not matched to a gene; V was cut back by 0 bases and J by 4 bases. CDR1 is LGHNA, CDR2 YSLEER, per germline. CDR3 nucleotide sequence: TGCGCCAGCAGCCAAGAAGGAGGGGGCGCGGGCACTGAAGCTTTCTTT. Translating gives CASSQEGGGAGTEAFF.

The chain uses TRBV19 and TRBJ1-1; maybe TRBD1 (5 bases). The V end was cut by 1 base, the J end by 2 bases, with 11 bases between. CDR1 and CDR2 (germline): LNHDA, SQIVND (reference sequence). The CDR3 is made up of 15 amino acids. The CDR3 sequence: CASSIGGALNTEAFF. CDR3 DNA: TGTGCCAGTAGTATAGGAGGGGCCTTAAACACTGAAGCTTTCTTT.

This clone was picked up one time. CDR3 amino acids: CASSSGTPEQYF. DNA for the CDR3: TGTGCCAGCAGCTCCGGGACCCCTGAGCAGTACTTC. The chain employs TRBV7-9 and TRBJ2-7; D may match TRBD1 or TRBD2 (5 bases each). Germline values: CDR1 SEHNR, CDR2 FQNEAQ (reference sequence). The CDR3 runs to 12 residues. Deletions cut 4 bases from V and 7 bases from J, with 11 bases between. The whole variable domain, remainder taken from reference TRBV7-9 and TRBJ2-7, is DTGVSQNPRHKITKRGQNVTFRCDPISEHNRLYWYRQTLGQGPEFLTYFQNEAQLEKSRLLSDRFSAERPKGSFSTLEIQRTEQGDSAMYLCASSSGTPEQYFGPGTRLTVT.

The chain uses TRBV5-1 and TRBJ2-7; D may be TRBD1 (6 bases). Trimming removed 4 bases from V and 3 bases from J, with 20 bases in between. The germline V gene encodes CDR1 SGHRS and CDR2 YFSETQ. This CDR3 is built from 16 residues. CDR3 DNA: TGCGCCAGCAGCCTCCTCGACGCACAGGGTAACTACGAGCAGTACTTC. Translated: CASSLLDAQGNYEQYF.

The CDR3 sequence is CASSWTGGLGEKLFF. The CDR3 region has the DNA TGTGCCAGCAGTTGGACAGGGGGGCTCGGGGAAAAACTGTTTTTT. The V gene is TRBV2, the J gene TRBJ1-4; TRBD1 matches 10 bases. Trimming took 5 bases from V and 8 from J; bases not matched to a gene: 8. The CDR3 is made up of 15 amino acids. Germline lookup yields CDR1 SNHLY and CDR2 FYNNEI.

CDR3 sequence (DNA): TGTGCCAGCAGCCGTCGTATCGGACAGGCTTACAATGAGCAGTTCTTC. This codes for CASSRRIGQAYNEQFF. The V call is TRBV28, the J call TRBJ2-1, with 7 bases aligning to TRBD1. The CDR3 runs 16 residues. The junction had 12 bases not matched to a gene; V was cut back by 6 bases and J by 4 bases. Looked up from germline, CDR1 is MDHEN and CDR2 is SYDVKM.

The chain employs TRBV5-4 and TRBJ1-1, with D uncertain. Germline V gene sequence: CDR1 SGHNT, CDR2 YYREEE (reference sequence). V lost 4 bases and J 2 bases, leaving 9 bases between the germline ends. The CDR3 extends over 13 amino acids. The CDR3: CASSPAGNTEAFF. In DNA form, the CDR3 reads TGTGCCAGCAGCCCAGCGGGAAACACTGAAGCTTTCTTT. Combining the CDR3 with reference TRBV5-4 and TRBJ1-1 gives the whole variable domain ETGVTQSPTHLIKTRGQQVTLRCSSQSGHNTVSWYQQALGQGPQFIFQYYREEENGRGNFPPRFSGLQFPNYSSELNVNALELDDSALYLCASSPAGNTEAFFGQGTRLTVV.